The 15 T cell receptor beta chains below come from one sample, sequenced in a study of blood T cell repertoires in COVID-19. Using immunoSEQ multiplex PCR, the repertoire was profiled, and TCRdb retains in-frame clones only, with some absent. The data hold around 280,000 clones, with roughly nine tenths observed a single time. Sequencing used PBMCs or T cells enriched from blood (not recorded which). These receptors came from a woman in her forties who had recovered from COVID-19.

This rearrangement joins TRBV2 to TRBJ2-5, with TRBD2 matching 9 bases. From germline, CDR1 is SNHLY and CDR2 FYNNEI. This CDR3 region has 13 residues. The junction had 6 bases not matched to a gene; V was cut back by 4 bases and J by 9 bases. CDR3 sequence: CASSAGTSISQYF. The CDR3 DNA reads as TGTGCCAGCAGTGCCGGGACTAGCATATCCCAGTACTTC.

Turning to this clone: The sample contains more than one DNA sequence encoding this CDR3. The V and J genes are TRBV3-1 (or the pseudogene TRBV3-2) and TRBJ2-7; D uncertain. This CDR3 is 12 amino acids long. Germline CDR1 is LGHDT and CDR2 is YNNKEL (reference sequence). Trimming left V 1 base short and J 6 bases short, with 7 bases between. The DNA for the CDR3 is TGTGCCAGCAGCCAAGGCAGAGGCGAGCAGTACTTC. Amino acids: CASSQGRGEQYF.

Written as DNA, the CDR3 is TGTGCCAGCAGTTCACAAACAGGGCTAGGTGAAGCTTTCTTT. It specifies CASSSQTGLGEAFF. The chain carries TRBV28 and TRBJ1-1; D might be TRBD1 (6 bases). V was cut by 4 bases and J by 7 bases, with 16 bases left in between. CDR1 is MDHEN, CDR2 SYDVKM, per germline. This CDR3 contains 14 residues.

The chain links TRBV6-2 or TRBV6-3 to TRBJ2-2; TRBD2 aligns across 10 bases. Looked up from germline, CDR1 is MNHEY and CDR2 is SVGEGT. With V trimmed by 5 bases and J by 7 bases, 10 bases remained unmatched. CDR3 length equals 16 residues. The CDR3 loop reads CASSGLGLAAGGELFF. The DNA of the CDR3 is TGTGCCAGCAGTGGTCTTGGACTAGCGGCTGGCGGGGAGCTGTTTTTT.

This clone occurred once. CDR3 protein: CASSEEQFYNEQFF. CDR3 nucleotide sequence: TGTGCCAGCAGTGAAGAACAGTTCTACAATGAGCAGTTCTTC. The V call is TRBV2, the J call TRBJ2-1; D not certain. The germline V and J ends were trimmed by 1 base and 3 bases, with 7 bases remaining between them. Germline loops: CDR1 SNHLY, CDR2 FYNNEI. The CDR3 contains 14 residues.

The chain combines TRBV15 with TRBJ2-1; D not resolved. CDR3 length: 12 amino acids. Germline V gene data show CDR1 as LNHNV and CDR2 as YYDKDF (reference sequence). The germline V and J ends were trimmed by 6 bases and 5 bases, with 8 bases remaining between them. The CDR3 nucleotides are TGTGCCACCAGGTGGCGGAACAATGAGCAGTTCTTC. Protein product: CATRWRNNEQFF.

The genes are TRBV6-5 and TRBJ1-1; 8 bases fit TRBD1. The CDR3 is 13 residues long. Germline trimming cut 10 bases from V and 5 bases from J; bases unmatched to any gene: 9. In germline, CDR1 is MNHEY, CDR2 SVGAGI. CDR3 region: CAIGQTGETEAFF. In nucleotides, the CDR3 is TGTGCCATCGGTCAGACAGGGGAGACTGAAGCTTTCTTT.

The chain links TRBV6-2 or TRBV6-3 to TRBJ2-7, with 12 nucleotides matching TRBD2. V trimming: 0 bases; J trimming: 2 bases; junction bases outside the gene matches: 2. CDR1 and CDR2 from the germline V gene are MNHEY and SVGEGT. This CDR3 contains 16 residues. This CDR3 reads CASSYSTSGGTYEQYF. DNA for the CDR3: TGTGCCAGCAGTTACTCGACTAGCGGGGGCACCTACGAGCAGTACTTC.

This clone has just one count. The chain links TRBV5-1 to TRBJ1-4; possibly TRBD1 for D (6 bases). Germline V gene lookup returns CDR1 SGHRS and CDR2 YFSETQ. The CDR3 loop spans 14 amino acids. V lost 4 bases, J lost 5 bases, and 12 bases lay in between. As DNA, the CDR3 is TGCGCCAGCAGCCCCGACAGGCTGAATGAAAAACTGTTTTTT. Encoded protein: CASSPDRLNEKLFF.

This clone came up once. The DNA for the CDR3 is TGTGCCAGCAGCCATTATAGTAGAAACACCGGGGAGCTGTTTTTT. Residues: CASSHYSRNTGELFF. The chain links TRBV6-5 to TRBJ2-2; D gene ambiguous. Trimming shortened V by 6 bases and J by 2 bases, and 13 bases separated the two germline ends. The CDR3 runs 15 residues. Germline V gene sequence: CDR1 MNHEY, CDR2 SVGAGI.

The gene calls are TRBV5-1 and TRBJ2-1; 13 nucleotides match TRBD2. The ends lost 4 bases at V and 5 bases at J; junction bases unmatched: 12. CDR1 and CDR2 from the germline V gene are SGHRS and YFSETQ. This CDR3 has 18 amino acids. The DNA of the CDR3 is TGCGCCAGCAGCCGAAGACTAGCGGGAGGTCTTAGTGACAATGAGCAGTTCTTC. This codes for CASSRRLAGGLSDNEQFF.

The chain recombines TRBV7-2 with TRBJ1-2; tentatively, D is TRBD1 (5 bases). Germline values: CDR1 SGHTA, CDR2 FQGNSA. Trimming took off 5 bases at V and 2 bases at J, with 12 bases between the two ends. This CDR3 region has 14 residues. CDR3 DNA: TGTGCCAGCAGCGTTAAGACAGTCAACTATGGCTACACCTTC. Protein product: CASSVKTVNYGYTF.

V and J are TRBV29-1 and TRBJ2-1, with TRBD2 matching over 10 bases. The CDR3 covers 15 residues. J lost 0 bases, V lost 8 bases, and 7 bases had no gene match. CDR1 is SQVTM, CDR2 ANQGSEA, per germline. CDR3 DNA sequence: TGCAGCTCAACCGGGACTAGCGACTCCTACAATGAGCAGTTCTTC. Translating gives CSSTGTSDSYNEQFF.

CDR3 sequence (DNA): TGTGCCAGCAGCTTAGGACAGGGTTCACCCCTCCACTTT. As protein: CASSLGQGSPLHF. The J gene is TRBJ1-6, the V gene TRBV7-2; TRBD1 aligns across 7 bases. Germline values: CDR1 SGHTA, CDR2 FQGNSA. The CDR3 totals 13 residues. With 1 base clipped from V and 9 bases from J, the junction kept 0 bases outside the gene matches.

V usage is TRBV4-1 and J usage is TRBJ2-7; TRBD2 matches at 10 bases. CDR1 and CDR2 from the germline V gene are MGHRA and YSYEKL. The CDR3 extends over 15 amino acids. The J segment lost 5 bases and the V segment lost 1 base, leaving 5 bases of the junction unmatched. In nucleotides, the CDR3 is TGCGCCAGCAGCCAAGTTACCGGGACTAGCGACGAGCAGTACTTC. Amino acids: CASSQVTGTSDEQYF.